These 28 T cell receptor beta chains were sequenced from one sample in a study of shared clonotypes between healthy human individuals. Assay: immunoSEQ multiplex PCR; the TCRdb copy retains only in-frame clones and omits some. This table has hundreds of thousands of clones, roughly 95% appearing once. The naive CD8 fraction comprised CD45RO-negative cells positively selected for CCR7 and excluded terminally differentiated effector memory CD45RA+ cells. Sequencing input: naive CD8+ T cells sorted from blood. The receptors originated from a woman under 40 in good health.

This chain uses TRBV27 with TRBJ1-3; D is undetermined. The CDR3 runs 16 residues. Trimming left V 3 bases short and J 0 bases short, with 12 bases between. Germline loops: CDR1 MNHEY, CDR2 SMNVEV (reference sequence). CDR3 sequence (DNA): TGTGCCAGCAGTTTGCGGGGAAGCTCCTCTGGAAACACCATATATTTT. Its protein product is CASSLRGSSSGNTIYF.

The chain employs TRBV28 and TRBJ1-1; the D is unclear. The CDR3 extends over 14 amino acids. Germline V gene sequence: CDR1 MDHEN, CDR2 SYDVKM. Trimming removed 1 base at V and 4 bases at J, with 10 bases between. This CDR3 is CASSLFGVGTEAFF. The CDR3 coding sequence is TGTGCCAGCAGTTTATTCGGGGTTGGCACTGAAGCTTTCTTT.

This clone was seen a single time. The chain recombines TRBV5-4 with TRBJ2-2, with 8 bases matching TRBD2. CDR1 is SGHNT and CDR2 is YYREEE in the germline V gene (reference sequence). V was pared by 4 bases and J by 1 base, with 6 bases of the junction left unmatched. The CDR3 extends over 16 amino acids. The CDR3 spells CASSPTAGVNTGELFF. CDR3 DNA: TGTGCCAGCAGCCCCACAGCGGGAGTGAACACCGGGGAGCTGTTTTTT. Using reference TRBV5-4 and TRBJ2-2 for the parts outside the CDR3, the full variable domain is ETGVTQSPTHLIKTRGQQVTLRCSSQSGHNTVSWYQQALGQGPQFIFQYYREEENGRGNFPPRFSGLQFPNYSSELNVNALELDDSALYLCASSPTAGVNTGELFFGEGSRLTVL.

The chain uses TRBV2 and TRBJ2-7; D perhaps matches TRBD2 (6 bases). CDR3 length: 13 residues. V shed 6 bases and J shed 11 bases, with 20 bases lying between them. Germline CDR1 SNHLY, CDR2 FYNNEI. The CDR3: CASSPGTRWGEYF. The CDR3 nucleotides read TGTGCCAGCAGCCCCGGGACCAGATGGGGGGAGTACTTC.

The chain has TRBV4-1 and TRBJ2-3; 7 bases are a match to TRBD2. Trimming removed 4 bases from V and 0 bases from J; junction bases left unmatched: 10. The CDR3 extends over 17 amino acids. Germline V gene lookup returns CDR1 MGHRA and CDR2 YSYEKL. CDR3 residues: CASSPRQLAESTDTQYF. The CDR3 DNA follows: TGCGCCAGCAGCCCGAGGCAGCTAGCGGAGAGCACAGATACGCAGTATTTT.

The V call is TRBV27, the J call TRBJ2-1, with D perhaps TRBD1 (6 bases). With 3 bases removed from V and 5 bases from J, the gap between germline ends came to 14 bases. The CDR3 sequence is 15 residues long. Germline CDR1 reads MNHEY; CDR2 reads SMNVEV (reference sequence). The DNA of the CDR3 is TGTGCCAGCAGTTTTACAGGGTCCGGGAACAATGAGCAGTTCTTC. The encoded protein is CASSFTGSGNNEQFF.

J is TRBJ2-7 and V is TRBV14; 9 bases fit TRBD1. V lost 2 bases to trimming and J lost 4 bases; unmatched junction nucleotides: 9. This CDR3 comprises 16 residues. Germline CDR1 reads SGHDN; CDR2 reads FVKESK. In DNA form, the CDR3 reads TGTGCCAGCAGCCAAATACGGGGACAGGGCTCGTACGAGCAGTACTTC. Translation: CASSQIRGQGSYEQYF.

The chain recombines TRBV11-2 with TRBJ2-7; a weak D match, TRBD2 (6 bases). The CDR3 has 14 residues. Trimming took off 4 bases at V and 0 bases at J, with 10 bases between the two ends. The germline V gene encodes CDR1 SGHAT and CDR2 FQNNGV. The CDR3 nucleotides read TGTGCCAGCAGCTGGGGCGGGAACTCCTACGAGCAGTACTTC. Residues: CASSWGGNSYEQYF.

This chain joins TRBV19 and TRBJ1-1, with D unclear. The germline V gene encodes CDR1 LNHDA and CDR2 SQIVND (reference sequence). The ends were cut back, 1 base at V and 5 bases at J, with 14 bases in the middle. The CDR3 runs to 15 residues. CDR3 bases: TGTGCCAGTAGTATAGCAGCAGCCCCGGGAACTGAAGCTTTCTTT. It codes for CASSIAAAPGTEAFF.

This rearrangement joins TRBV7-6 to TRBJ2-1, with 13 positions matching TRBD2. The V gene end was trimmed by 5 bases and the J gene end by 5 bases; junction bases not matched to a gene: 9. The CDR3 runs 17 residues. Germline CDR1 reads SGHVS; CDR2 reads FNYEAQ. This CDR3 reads CASSDRLAGGPNNEQFF. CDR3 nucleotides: TGTGCCAGCAGCGATAGACTAGCGGGAGGCCCCAACAATGAGCAGTTCTTC.

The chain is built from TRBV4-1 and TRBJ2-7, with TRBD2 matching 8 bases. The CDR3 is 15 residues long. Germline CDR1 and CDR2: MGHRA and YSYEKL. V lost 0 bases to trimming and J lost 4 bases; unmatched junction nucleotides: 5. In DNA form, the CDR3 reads TGCGCCAGCAGCCAAGACTGGACTAGCAGTTACGAGCAGTACTTC. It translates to CASSQDWTSSYEQYF.

The CDR3 loop reads CASSFGSDADTQYF. In nucleotides, the CDR3 is TGTGCCAGCAGTTTTGGGTCTGACGCGGATACGCAGTATTTT. The rearrangement links TRBV28 to TRBJ2-3; D remains ambiguous. Germline-derived CDR1 and CDR2 are MDHEN and SYDVKM. Trimming stripped 3 bases from V and 6 bases from J, with 13 bases between. The CDR3 contains 14 residues.

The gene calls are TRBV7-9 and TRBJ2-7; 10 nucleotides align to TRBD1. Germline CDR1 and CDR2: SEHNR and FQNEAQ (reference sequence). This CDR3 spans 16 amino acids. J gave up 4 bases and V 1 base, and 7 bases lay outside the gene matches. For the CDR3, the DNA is TGTGCCAGCAGCTTAGGTTTCGGGACAGGGGCTTACGAGCAGTACTTC. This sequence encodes CASSLGFGTGAYEQYF.

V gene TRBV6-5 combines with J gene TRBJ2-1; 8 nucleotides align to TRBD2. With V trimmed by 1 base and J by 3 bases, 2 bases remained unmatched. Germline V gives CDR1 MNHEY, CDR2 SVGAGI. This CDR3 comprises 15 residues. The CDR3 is CASSYLAGLYNEQFF. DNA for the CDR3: TGTGCCAGCAGTTACTTAGCGGGGCTCTACAATGAGCAGTTCTTC.

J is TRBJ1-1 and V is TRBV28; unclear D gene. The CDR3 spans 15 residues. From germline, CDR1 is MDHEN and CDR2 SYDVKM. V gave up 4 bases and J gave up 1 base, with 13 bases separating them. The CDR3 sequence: CASSSRAGGNTEAFF. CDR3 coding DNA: TGTGCCAGCAGTTCTCGGGCAGGCGGGAACACTGAAGCTTTCTTT.

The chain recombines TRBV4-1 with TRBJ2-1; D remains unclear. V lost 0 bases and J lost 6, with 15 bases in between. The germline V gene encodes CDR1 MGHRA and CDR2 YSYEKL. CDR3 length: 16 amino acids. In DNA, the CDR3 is TGCGCCAGCAGCCAAGATCCCCAAAGGTCTTCCAATGAGCAGTTCTTC. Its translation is CASSQDPQRSSNEQFF.

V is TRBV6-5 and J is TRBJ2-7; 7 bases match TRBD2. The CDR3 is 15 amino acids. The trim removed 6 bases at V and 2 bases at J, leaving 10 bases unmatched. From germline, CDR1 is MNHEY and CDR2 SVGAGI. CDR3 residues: CASRTTGLLTYEQYF. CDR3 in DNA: TGTGCCAGCAGAACAACGGGACTATTAACCTACGAGCAGTACTTC.

In nucleotides, the CDR3 is TGTGCCAGCAGTGAACCGGGGACGAGCTCCTACAATGAGCAGTTCTTC. The encoded protein is CASSEPGTSSYNEQFF. The chain joins TRBV6-1 to TRBJ2-1; perhaps D is TRBD1 or TRBD2 (5 bases each). CDR1 and CDR2 from the germline V gene are MNHNS and SASEGT. The CDR3 contains 16 residues. Trimming pared 2 bases from V and 0 bases from J, leaving 11 bases between.

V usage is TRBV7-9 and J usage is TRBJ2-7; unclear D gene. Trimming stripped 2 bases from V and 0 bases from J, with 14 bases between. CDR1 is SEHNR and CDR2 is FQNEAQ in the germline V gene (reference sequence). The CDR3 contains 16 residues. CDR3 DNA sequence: TGTGCCAGCAGCTTACTTATGACGGACGGCTCCTACGAGCAGTACTTC. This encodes CASSLLMTDGSYEQYF.

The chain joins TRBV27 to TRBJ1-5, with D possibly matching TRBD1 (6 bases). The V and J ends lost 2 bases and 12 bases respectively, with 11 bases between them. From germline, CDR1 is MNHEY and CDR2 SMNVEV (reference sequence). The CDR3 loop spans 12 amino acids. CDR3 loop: CASSLPKGVQHF. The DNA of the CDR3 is TGTGCCAGCAGTTTACCAAAGGGGGTCCAGCATTTT.

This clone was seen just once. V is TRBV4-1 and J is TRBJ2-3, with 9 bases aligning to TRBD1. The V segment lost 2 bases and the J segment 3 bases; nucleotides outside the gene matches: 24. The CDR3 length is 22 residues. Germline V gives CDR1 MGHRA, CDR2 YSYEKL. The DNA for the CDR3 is TGCGCCAGCAGCCAATTCTTCGGGCATACGAGGGGAACGGGACAGGGTACAGATACGCAGTATTTT. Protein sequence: CASSQFFGHTRGTGQGTDTQYF.

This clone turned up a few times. DNA for the CDR3: TGTGCCAGCATCTATGGCTACACCTTC. Its translation is CASIYGYTF. V is TRBV2 and J is TRBJ1-2, with D uncertain. This CDR3 spans 9 amino acids. The germline CDR1 and CDR2 sequences are SNHLY and FYNNEI. V was clipped by 7 bases and J by 4 bases, with 1 base between them.

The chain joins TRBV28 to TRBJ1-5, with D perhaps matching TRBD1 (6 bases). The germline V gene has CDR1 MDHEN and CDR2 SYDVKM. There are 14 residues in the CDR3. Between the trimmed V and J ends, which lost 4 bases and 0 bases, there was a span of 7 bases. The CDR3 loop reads CASSWGASNQPQHF. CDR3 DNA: TGTGCCAGCAGTTGGGGGGCTAGCAATCAGCCCCAGCATTTT.

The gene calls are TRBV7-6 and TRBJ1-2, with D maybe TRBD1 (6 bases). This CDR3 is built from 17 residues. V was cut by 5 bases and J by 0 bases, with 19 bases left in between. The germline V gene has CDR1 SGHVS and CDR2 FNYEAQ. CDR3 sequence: CASSPGSRGHSNYGYTF. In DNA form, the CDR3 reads TGTGCCAGCAGCCCCGGTTCCCGGGGACATTCTAACTATGGCTACACCTTC. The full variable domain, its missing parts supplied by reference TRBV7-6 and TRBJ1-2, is GAGVSQSPRYKVTKRGQDVALRCDPISGHVSLYWYRQALGQGPEFLTYFNYEAQQDKSGLPNDRFSAERPEGSISTLTIQRTEQRDSAMYRCASSPGSRGHSNYGYTFGSGTRLTVV.

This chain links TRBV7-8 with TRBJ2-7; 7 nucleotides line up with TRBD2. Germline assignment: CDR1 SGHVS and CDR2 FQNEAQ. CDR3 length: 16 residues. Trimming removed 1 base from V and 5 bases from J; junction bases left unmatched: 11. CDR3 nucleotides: TGTGCCAGCAGCTTAGACTTGGCAGGGACTATCGACGAGCAGTACTTC. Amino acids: CASSLDLAGTIDEQYF. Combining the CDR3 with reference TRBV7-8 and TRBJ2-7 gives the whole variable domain GAGVSQSPRYKVAKRGQDVALRCDPISGHVSLFWYQQALGQGPEFLTYFQNEAQLDKSGLPSDRFFAERPEGSVSTLKIQRTQQEDSAVYLCASSLDLAGTIDEQYFGPGTRLTVT.

CDR3 region: CASGELNTEAFF. The CDR3 DNA is TGTGCCAGCGGGGAACTGAACACTGAAGCTTTCTTT. The J gene is TRBJ1-1, the V gene TRBV28; D unclear. CDR3 length equals 12 residues. CDR1 MDHEN and CDR2 SYDVKM come from the germline V gene. Trimming stripped 8 bases from V and 0 bases from J, with 7 bases between.

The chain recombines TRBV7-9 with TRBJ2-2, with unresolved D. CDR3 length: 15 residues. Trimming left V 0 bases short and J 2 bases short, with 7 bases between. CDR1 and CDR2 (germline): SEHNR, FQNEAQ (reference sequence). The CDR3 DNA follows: TGTGCCAGCAGCTTAGCGGGCCGCAACACCGGGGAGCTGTTTTTT. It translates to CASSLAGRNTGELFF.

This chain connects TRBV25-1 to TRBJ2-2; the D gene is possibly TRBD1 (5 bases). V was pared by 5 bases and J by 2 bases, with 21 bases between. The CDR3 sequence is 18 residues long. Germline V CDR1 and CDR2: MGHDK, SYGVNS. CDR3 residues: CASSRSPSKGLNTGELFF. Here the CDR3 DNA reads TGTGCCAGCAGTCGGTCCCCGAGTAAGGGGCTCAACACCGGGGAGCTGTTTTTT.